Each of the 29 T cell receptor beta chains below was sequenced from the same sample in a study of control samples from healthy donors and cancer patients. Generated by immunoSEQ multiplex PCR, the TCRdb table keeps only in-frame clones and is missing some. The data contain some 410,000 clones, 90% of them seen just once; the ten biggest clones take up more than 6%. The sequenced sample consisted of PBMCs. All receptors come from a man aged 35-49 years with head and neck cancer.

The chain uses TRBV12-5 and TRBJ1-2; 7 nucleotides match TRBD1. This CDR3 is built from 16 residues. Germline loops: CDR1 LGHNT, CDR2 FRNRAP. V gave up 4 bases and J gave up 6 bases; unmatched junction bases: 14. CDR3 amino acids: CASGSLLDREVDGYTF. CDR3 nucleotide sequence: TGTGCTAGTGGTTCGCTTCTCGACAGGGAGGTGGATGGCTACACCTTC.

The V gene is TRBV4-2, the J gene TRBJ2-1; no clear D gene. The CDR3 extends over 14 amino acids. V lost 3 bases, J lost 8 bases, and 14 bases lay in between. CDR1 is LGHNA and CDR2 is YNFKEQ in the germline V gene. The CDR3 here is CASSQGAVSDEQFF. CDR3 coding DNA: TGTGCCAGCAGCCAGGGCGCCGTTTCGGATGAGCAGTTCTTC.

This clone was seen a few times. The chain is built from TRBV9 and TRBJ1-1; 7 positions match TRBD1. The CDR3 runs to 13 residues. V lost 2 bases to trimming and J lost 7 bases; unmatched junction nucleotides: 5. Germline values: CDR1 SGDLS, CDR2 YYNGEE. CDR3 nucleotide sequence: TGTGCCAGCAGCGTCTCAGGGGGGGATGAAGCTTTCTTT. It codes for CASSVSGGDEAFF. The full variable domain, with the rest looked up from reference TRBV9 and TRBJ1-1, is DSGVTQTPKHLITATGQRVTLRCSPRSGDLSVYWYQQSLDQGLQFLIQYYNGEERAKGNILERFSAQQFPDLHSELNLSSLELGDSALYFCASSVSGGDEAFFGQGTRLTVV.

The V gene is TRBV7-9, the J gene TRBJ2-5, with a possible D match to TRBD1 (6 bases). Trimming cost V 8 bases and J 9 bases, with 19 bases left between them. Germline CDR1 and CDR2: SEHNR and FQNEAQ (reference sequence). The CDR3 spans 13 residues. This CDR3 reads CASQELTSGAQYF. DNA for the CDR3: TGTGCCAGCCAAGAACTCACCTCAGGGGCCCAGTACTTC.

The chain carries TRBV5-4 and TRBJ2-1; D possibly corresponds to TRBD2 (7 bases). The CDR3 totals 14 residues. Germline V gives CDR1 SGHNT, CDR2 YYREEE (reference sequence). Trimming stripped 7 bases from V and 6 bases from J, with 17 bases between. In DNA, the CDR3 is TGTGCCAGCCGACCCGGGGGGCAAGGCAATGAGCAGTTCTTC. This sequence encodes CASRPGGQGNEQFF.

V gene TRBV18 combines with J gene TRBJ1-5; no clear D gene. Germline CDR1 reads KGHSH; CDR2 reads LQKENI. CDR3 size: 14 residues. The V end was cut by 6 bases, the J end by 3 bases, with 12 bases between. This CDR3 reads CASSESLDNQPQHF. The CDR3 DNA is TGTGCCAGCTCTGAGTCTTTGGACAATCAGCCCCAGCATTTT. Together with reference TRBV18 and TRBJ1-5, the CDR3 gives the full variable domain: NAGVMQNPRHLVRRRGQEARLRCSPMKGHSHVYWYRQLPEEGLKFMVYLQKENIIDESGMPKERFSAEFPKEGPSILRIQQVVRGDSAAYFCASSESLDNQPQHFGDGTRLSIL.

This clone occurred once. V usage is TRBV19 and J usage is TRBJ1-5; tentatively, D is TRBD1 (5 bases). The CDR3 covers 16 residues. Germline V gene sequence: CDR1 LNHDA, CDR2 SQIVND (reference sequence). Between the trimmed V and J ends, which lost 6 bases and 2 bases, there was a span of 17 bases. The CDR3 reads CASSGMTEYGNQPQHF. CDR3 coding DNA: TGTGCCAGTAGCGGCATGACAGAGTATGGCAATCAGCCCCAGCATTTT.

This sequence joins TRBV7-2 and TRBJ2-5, with D perhaps TRBD1 (6 bases). Germline V gene sequence: CDR1 SGHTA, CDR2 FQGNSA. The CDR3 length is 17 residues. Trimming stripped 0 bases from V and 5 bases from J, with 19 bases between. The CDR3: CASSLAGPRRGEETQYF. The CDR3 DNA reads TGTGCCAGCAGCTTAGCCGGACCGCGCAGGGGTGAGGAGACCCAGTACTTC.

The chain links TRBV19 to TRBJ2-1; D unresolved. V lost 5 bases and J 0 bases, leaving 14 bases between the germline ends. The length of the CDR3 is 16 residues. From germline, CDR1 is LNHDA and CDR2 SQIVND (reference sequence). This chain's CDR3 is CASSRGRPSSYNEQFF. Here the CDR3 DNA reads TGTGCCAGTAGTCGAGGACGTCCAAGCTCCTACAATGAGCAGTTCTTC.

V is TRBV11-2 and J is TRBJ2-3, with D possibly being TRBD1 or TRBD2 (7 bases each). CDR1 SGHAT and CDR2 FQNNGV come from the germline V gene. The CDR3 contains 15 residues. V was cut by 5 bases and J by 1 base, with 13 bases left in between. Here the CDR3 DNA reads TGTGCCAGCAGCCAGGGGGGGTTAGGCACAGATACGCAGTATTTT. Translation: CASSQGGLGTDTQYF.

This sequence joins TRBV24-1 and TRBJ1-2; tentatively, D is TRBD1 (5 bases). This CDR3 contains 15 residues. V was cut by 4 bases and J by 2 bases, with 13 bases left in between. The V gene's germline CDR1 is KGHDR and CDR2 SFDVKD. CDR3 amino acids: CATSDLRDGNYGYTF. The DNA of the CDR3 is TGTGCCACCAGTGACTTACGGGACGGAAACTATGGCTACACCTTC.

This sequence joins TRBV2 and TRBJ2-1; 9 bases are a match to TRBD2. Germline CDR1 reads SNHLY; CDR2 reads FYNNEI. The CDR3 spans 16 residues. J gave up 2 bases and V 6 bases, and 8 bases lay outside the gene matches. The CDR3: CASSGGAGGTYNEQFF. Written as DNA, the CDR3 is TGTGCCAGCAGCGGAGGAGCGGGGGGAACCTACAATGAGCAGTTCTTC.

V and J are TRBV19 and TRBJ2-3; 12 bases line up with TRBD2. The CDR3 is 16 residues long. Germline CDR1 is LNHDA and CDR2 is SQIVND (reference sequence). The ends lost 6 bases at V and 4 bases at J; junction bases unmatched: 8. As DNA, the CDR3 is TGTGCCAGTAGAAGACTAGCGGGAGAGTTCGCAGATACGCAGTATTTT. It yields the protein CASRRLAGEFADTQYF.

The table lists this clone with a few counts. V gene TRBV11-2 combines with J gene TRBJ1-1, with a possible D match to TRBD1 (5 bases). Germline values: CDR1 SGHAT, CDR2 FQNNGV. Trimming removed 2 bases at V and 6 bases at J, with 13 bases between. The CDR3 length is 14 residues. The CDR3 protein is CASSLRMGPPEAFF. The CDR3 DNA is TGTGCCAGCAGCTTACGGATGGGGCCACCTGAAGCTTTCTTT.

The rearrangement uses TRBV9 and TRBJ1-3, with a weak D call TRBD1 (6 bases). V dropped 2 bases and J dropped 4 bases, with 10 bases sitting between them. Germline V gives CDR1 SGDLS, CDR2 YYNGEE. There are 14 residues in the CDR3. The CDR3 here is CASSVTGSGNTIYF. The CDR3 nucleotides read TGTGCCAGCAGCGTTACAGGGTCGGGAAACACCATATATTTT.

The chain employs TRBV3-1 (or the pseudogene TRBV3-2) and TRBJ2-5; D call uncertain. This CDR3 is built from 14 residues. V was clipped by 1 base and J by 4 bases, with 10 bases between them. Germline V gene sequence: CDR1 LGHDT, CDR2 YNNKEL (reference sequence). The CDR3 DNA sequence: TGTGCCAGCAGCCAAGGCCATCCAGGAGAGACCCAGTACTTC. Translation gives CASSQGHPGETQYF.

This chain connects TRBV7-9 to TRBJ1-1; D uncertain. This CDR3 has 12 amino acids. Germline lookup yields CDR1 SEHNR and CDR2 FQNEAQ (reference sequence). Trimming left V 2 bases short and J 3 bases short, with 4 bases between. The chain's CDR3 is CASSLLDTEAFF. The CDR3 nucleotides read TGTGCCAGCAGCTTACTGGACACTGAAGCTTTCTTT.

J is TRBJ1-6 and V is TRBV28; 7 bases line up with TRBD1. After removal of 6 bases from V and 9 bases from J, the junction contained 11 bases not matched to a gene. This CDR3 is built from 15 residues. Germline V CDR1 and CDR2: MDHEN, SYDVKM. CDR3 sequence reads: CASSLWGTAGSPLHF. The DNA for the CDR3 is TGTGCCAGCAGCCTTTGGGGGACAGCGGGTTCACCCCTCCACTTT. Complete variable domain (other parts from reference TRBV28 and TRBJ1-6): DVKVTQSSRYLVKRTGEKVFLECVQDMDHENMFWYRQDPGLGLRLIYFSYDVKMKEKGDIPEGYSVSREKKERFSLILESASTNQTSMYLCASSLWGTAGSPLHFGNGTRLTVT.

J is TRBJ1-6 and V is TRBV7-8; D might be TRBD1 (5 bases). The CDR3 has 19 amino acids. Trimming pared 0 bases from V and 7 bases from J, leaving 22 bases between. Germline lookup yields CDR1 SGHVS and CDR2 FQNEAQ. CDR3 sequence (DNA): TGTGCCAGCAGCTTAGCCCGCTTTGGGGTGCGCCGGGGGAATTCACCCCTCCACTTT. It specifies CASSLARFGVRRGNSPLHF.

The chain uses TRBV19 and TRBJ1-1, with D perhaps matching TRBD1 (5 bases). The germline CDR1 and CDR2 sequences are LNHDA and SQIVND (reference sequence). Trimming shortened V by 6 bases and J by 3 bases, and 11 bases separated the two germline ends. The CDR3 covers 13 residues. Written as DNA, the CDR3 is TGTGCCAGTAGGACGACAGTGGACACTGAAGCTTTCTTT. Translated, it gives CASRTTVDTEAFF.

The chain couples TRBV11-2 to TRBJ2-2; TRBD1 matches 8 bases. The trim removed 2 bases at V and 5 bases at J, leaving 4 bases unmatched. The CDR3 length is 15 residues. CDR1 is SGHAT and CDR2 is FQNNGV in the germline V gene. The CDR3 here is CASSLTGGRTGELFF. CDR3 DNA: TGTGCCAGCAGCTTAACAGGGGGACGGACCGGGGAGCTGTTTTTT.

The chain couples TRBV19 to TRBJ1-2; D remains unclear. CDR1 is LNHDA, CDR2 SQIVND, per germline (reference sequence). Trimming pared 7 bases from V and 4 bases from J, leaving 19 bases between. There are 15 residues in the CDR3. The CDR3 sequence: CASTSESGTFYGYTF. The CDR3 nucleotides are TGTGCCAGTACCTCAGAGAGCGGAACCTTCTATGGCTACACCTTC.

J is TRBJ1-1 and V is TRBV11-3, with 7 positions matching TRBD1. Trimming cost V 1 base and J 1 base; bases outside gene matches: 3. The CDR3 has 15 amino acids. Germline CDR1 and CDR2: SGHNT and YENEEA. DNA of the CDR3: TGTGCCAGCAGCTTAGGGGCAGGGGGGAACACTGAAGCTTTCTTT. Encoded protein: CASSLGAGGNTEAFF.

The chain joins TRBV6-5 to TRBJ2-7; 11 nucleotides line up with TRBD2. This CDR3 is built from 15 residues. Looked up from germline, CDR1 is MNHEY and CDR2 is SVGAGI. After removal of 7 bases from V and 2 bases from J, the junction contained 7 bases not matched to a gene. For the CDR3, the DNA is TGTGCCAGCAACATAGCGGGAGGGATCCCCTACGAGCAGTACTTC. Its protein is CASNIAGGIPYEQYF.

The rearrangement links TRBV4-3 to TRBJ1-2; no reliable D call. This CDR3 spans 14 amino acids. Germline loops: CDR1 LGHNA, CDR2 YSLEER. Trimming pared 8 bases from V and 5 bases from J, leaving 18 bases between. The CDR3 DNA sequence: TGCGCCAGCTGCCGCACAGACCAGCCTTATGGCTACACCTTC. Translated: CASCRTDQPYGYTF.

The gene calls are TRBV30 and TRBJ1-5; D might be TRBD1 (5 bases). The germline V and J ends were trimmed by 1 base and 4 bases, with 20 bases remaining between them. There are 17 residues in the CDR3. Germline CDR1 GTSNPN, CDR2 SVGIG (reference sequence). In nucleotides, the CDR3 is TGTGCCTGGAGTGCCCGGGGGGGAACGCCACTAAATCAGCCCCAGCATTTT. Translation gives CAWSARGGTPLNQPQHF.

This chain uses TRBV7-3 with TRBJ2-1; D may match TRBD1 or TRBD2 (6 bases each). V lost 5 bases and J 5 bases, leaving 19 bases between the germline ends. CDR3 length: 16 residues. The germline V gene encodes CDR1 SGHTA and CDR2 FQGTGA. CDR3 loop: CASSRGGQRQNNEQFF. The CDR3 bases are TGTGCCAGCAGCCGGGGAGGACAGAGACAAAACAATGAGCAGTTCTTC.

The CDR3 protein is CASSKNGPSYGYTF. For the CDR3, the DNA is TGTGCCAGCAGTAAAAACGGCCCCTCTTATGGCTACACCTTC. The chain has TRBV6-2 or TRBV6-3 and TRBJ1-2; no firm D call. Germline V CDR1 and CDR2: MNHEY, SVGEGT. This CDR3 contains 14 residues. The V end lost 5 bases, the J end lost 5 bases, and 15 bases lay between the germline ends.

CDR3 DNA: TGTGCCAGCTCCCCGGGACAGCCCTCTGGGGCCAACGTCCTGACTTTC. The encoded protein is CASSPGQPSGANVLTF. This chain joins TRBV18 and TRBJ2-6, with 7 bases aligning to TRBD1. The germline gives CDR1 KGHSH, CDR2 LQKENI. J was trimmed by 0 bases and V by 6 bases; bases with no gene match: 5. This CDR3 comprises 16 residues.